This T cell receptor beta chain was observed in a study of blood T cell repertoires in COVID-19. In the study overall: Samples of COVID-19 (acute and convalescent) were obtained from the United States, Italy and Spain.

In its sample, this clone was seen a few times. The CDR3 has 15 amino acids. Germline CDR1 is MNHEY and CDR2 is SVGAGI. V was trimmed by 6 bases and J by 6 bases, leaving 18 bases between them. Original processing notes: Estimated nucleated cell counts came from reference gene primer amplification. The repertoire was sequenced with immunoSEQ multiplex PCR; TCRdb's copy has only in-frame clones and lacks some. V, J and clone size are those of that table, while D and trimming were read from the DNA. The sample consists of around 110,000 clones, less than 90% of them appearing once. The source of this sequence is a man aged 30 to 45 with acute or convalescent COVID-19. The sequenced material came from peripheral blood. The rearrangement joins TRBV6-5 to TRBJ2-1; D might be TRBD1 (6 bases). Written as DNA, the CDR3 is TGTGCCAGCAGCGTCCTCCACCTACAGGGCAATGAGCAGTTCTTC. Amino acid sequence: CASSVLHLQGNEQFF.